The 5 T cell receptor beta chains below all came from one sample that was sequenced in a study of blood T cell repertoires in COVID-19. TCRdb's copy holds only in-frame clones and misses some; the assay was immunoSEQ multiplex PCR. This sample yields fewer than 200,000 clones, of which approximately 86% are seen a single time; 3.9% belongs to the top ten. Sequencing was carried out using peripheral blood. The receptors derive from a woman aged 55-70 years who had recovered from COVID-19.

This clone was observed once. This rearrangement joins TRBV28 to TRBJ2-7; no firm D call. CDR1 is MDHEN and CDR2 is SYDVKM in the germline V gene. Trimming took off 1 base at V and 5 bases at J, with 15 bases between the two ends. The CDR3 loop spans 15 amino acids. CDR3 nucleotide sequence: TGTGCCAGCAGTTTATCGTTTTTTCGGGTCGACGAGCAGTACTTC. Protein sequence: CASSLSFFRVDEQYF. Combining the CDR3 with reference TRBV28 and TRBJ2-7 gives the whole variable domain DVKVTQSSRYLVKRTGEKVFLECVQDMDHENMFWYRQDPGLGLRLIYFSYDVKMKEKGDIPEGYSVSREKKERFSLILESASTNQTSMYLCASSLSFFRVDEQYFGPGTRLTVT.

For this clone: Other DNA sequences in the same sample also yield this CDR3. In DNA, the CDR3 is TGCGCCAGCAGCTCGGGGGGAAACTATGGCTACACCTTC. This gives the protein CASSSGGNYGYTF. The genes are TRBV5-1 and TRBJ1-2; D is perhaps TRBD1 (5 bases). Trimming removed 3 bases at V and 2 bases at J, with 8 bases between. This CDR3 has 13 amino acids. Germline values: CDR1 SGHRS, CDR2 YFSETQ.

The chain recombines TRBV9 with TRBJ1-1; perhaps TRBD1 as D (5 bases). This CDR3 has 16 amino acids. V was trimmed by 0 bases and J by 1 base, leaving 13 bases between them. In germline, CDR1 is SGDLS, CDR2 YYNGEE. The CDR3 bases are TGTGCCAGCAGCGTAGAAGGAGGGACGCCGAACACTGAAGCTTTCTTT. It codes for CASSVEGGTPNTEAFF. The full variable domain, in which reference TRBV9 and TRBJ1-1 provide the parts outside the CDR3, is DSGVTQTPKHLITATGQRVTLRCSPRSGDLSVYWYQQSLDQGLQFLIQYYNGEERAKGNILERFSAQQFPDLHSELNLSSLELGDSALYFCASSVEGGTPNTEAFFGQGTRLTVV.

The genes are TRBV11-2 and TRBJ2-7, with D uncertain. This CDR3 spans 15 amino acids. V was cut by 1 base and J by 1 base, with 11 bases left in between. Germline V gene lookup returns CDR1 SGHAT and CDR2 FQNNGV. CDR3 region: CASSLAPGDSYEQYF. CDR3 sequence (DNA): TGTGCCAGCAGCTTAGCGCCAGGCGATTCCTACGAGCAGTACTTC. Full variable domain (remainder filled in from reference TRBV11-2 and TRBJ2-7): EAGVAQSPRYKIIEKRQSVAFWCNPISGHATLYWYQQILGQGPKLLIQFQNNGVVDDSQLPKDRFSAERLKGVDSTLKIQPAKLEDSAVYLCASSLAPGDSYEQYFGPGTRLTVT.

The chain recombines TRBV2 with TRBJ1-2; the match to TRBD1 covers 7 bases. From germline, CDR1 is SNHLY and CDR2 FYNNEI. The junction had 2 bases not matched to a gene; V was cut back by 6 bases and J by 4 bases. The CDR3 contains 12 residues. The CDR3 protein is CASRRDSYGYTF. CDR3 DNA sequence: TGTGCCAGCAGACGGGACAGCTATGGCTACACCTTC. Full variable domain (remainder filled in from reference TRBV2 and TRBJ1-2): EPEVTQTPSHQVTQMGQEVILRCVPISNHLYFYWYRQILGQKVEFLVSFYNNEISEKSEIFDDQFSVERPDGSNFTLKIRSTKLEDSAMYFCASRRDSYGYTFGSGTRLTVV.